Below, 23 T cell receptor beta chains from the same sample are listed, as sequenced in a study of blood T cell repertoires in COVID-19. Only in-frame clones appear in the TCRdb table, and some are missing; sequencing was by immunoSEQ multiplex PCR. The top ten clones hold about an eighth of a sample with under 300,000 clones, approximately 78% of them seen once. Input material: peripheral blood. All receptors come from a woman between 55 and 75 years old with active or convalescent COVID-19.

The chain employs TRBV6-1 and TRBJ2-3; maybe TRBD1 (6 bases). V gave up 4 bases and J gave up 0 bases, with 23 bases separating them. CDR1 is MNHNS and CDR2 is SASEGT in the germline V gene. This CDR3 has 19 residues. In DNA form, the CDR3 reads TGTGCCAGCAGTGCGGGCCTTTGGTTTAGGGACACTAGCACAGATACGCAGTATTTT. Translation gives CASSAGLWFRDTSTDTQYF.

This clone appeared many times. This chain uses TRBV5-1 with TRBJ1-2; D is unclear. The CDR3 is 14 residues long. The germline CDR1 and CDR2 sequences are SGHRS and YFSETQ. The ends were cut back, 0 bases at V and 1 base at J, with 7 bases in the middle. DNA of the CDR3: TGCGCCAGCAGCTTGGATACTAATAACTATGGCTACACCTTC. This encodes CASSLDTNNYGYTF.

This rearrangement joins TRBV5-8 to TRBJ2-5; the match to TRBD2 covers 12 bases. There are 16 residues in the CDR3. V shed 3 bases, J shed 5 bases, and the junction held 8 bases outside the gene matches. Germline lookup yields CDR1 SGHTS and CDR2 YDEGEE. CDR3 DNA: TGTGCCAGCAGCTCGCTGACTAGCGGGGGCAGTGAGACCCAGTACTTC. Amino acid sequence: CASSSLTSGGSETQYF.

The V call is TRBV28, the J call TRBJ1-5, with a weak D call TRBD1 (5 bases). Germline V gene data show CDR1 as MDHEN and CDR2 as SYDVKM. V lost 7 bases, J lost 2 bases, and 21 bases lay in between. The CDR3 is 17 residues long. In DNA form, the CDR3 reads TGTGCCAGCAAAACCCCGGGACTCACTTATGGCAATCAGCCCCAGCATTTT. This translates into CASKTPGLTYGNQPQHF.

The chain recombines TRBV28 with TRBJ2-1, with 8 nucleotides matching TRBD2. CDR1 is MDHEN, CDR2 SYDVKM, per germline. After removal of 1 base from V and 4 bases from J, the junction contained 12 bases not matched to a gene. This CDR3 region has 18 residues. The CDR3 DNA follows: TGTGCCAGCAGTTTATATGCGGGCCTAGCGGGCGGGTACAATGAGCAGTTCTTC. Its protein product is CASSLYAGLAGGYNEQFF.

The CDR3 here is CASSEAPGGVETQYF. Here the CDR3 DNA reads TGTGCCAGCAGTGAAGCGCCGGGCGGGGTAGAGACCCAGTACTTC. The rearrangement uses TRBV6-1 and TRBJ2-5; maybe TRBD2 (6 bases). Trimming left V 0 bases short and J 4 bases short, with 12 bases between. This CDR3 comprises 15 residues. Germline V gene sequence: CDR1 MNHNS, CDR2 SASEGT.

The chain employs TRBV7-8 and TRBJ2-1; D is uncertain. The V gene lost 5 bases and the J gene lost 1 base, with 12 bases spanning the gap. CDR3 length: 15 amino acids. Looked up from germline, CDR1 is SGHVS and CDR2 is FQNEAQ. This chain's CDR3 is CASSLALVSYNEQFF. The DNA for the CDR3 is TGTGCCAGCAGCCTTGCGTTGGTTTCCTACAATGAGCAGTTCTTC.

The rearrangement joins TRBV5-1 to TRBJ1-5; TRBD1 aligns across 7 bases. Trimming took 4 bases from V and 5 from J; bases not matched to a gene: 9. The CDR3 is made up of 15 amino acids. Germline V gene sequence: CDR1 SGHRS, CDR2 YFSETQ. In DNA form, the CDR3 reads TGCGCCAGCAGCGAGGCCGGGACAGAGGATCAGCCCCAGCATTTT. This gives the protein CASSEAGTEDQPQHF.

The sample holds one count of this clone. The gene calls are TRBV9 and TRBJ2-1; 13 bases line up with TRBD2. This CDR3 comprises 15 residues. Germline V gene sequence: CDR1 SGDLS, CDR2 YYNGEE. V lost 4 bases, J lost 5 bases, and 3 bases stayed unmatched. Written as DNA, the CDR3 is TGTGCCAGCAGCCTACTAGCGGGGGGGAACAATGAGCAGTTCTTC. Protein: CASSLLAGGNNEQFF.

The V call is TRBV2, the J call TRBJ1-4, with 9 bases aligning to TRBD1. The J segment lost 8 bases and the V segment lost 8 bases, leaving 6 bases of the junction unmatched. CDR1 is SNHLY, CDR2 FYNNEI, per germline. The CDR3 totals 13 residues. The CDR3 DNA is TGTGCCAGCGGACAGGGGAGTAGAGAAAAACTGTTTTTT. Its translation is CASGQGSREKLFF.

The V call is TRBV12-3 or TRBV12-4, the J call TRBJ2-1; the D is unclear. The V end was cut by 7 bases, the J end by 6 bases, with 13 bases between. The CDR3 is 13 amino acids. Here the CDR3 DNA reads TGTGCCAGCACCCCGTCCTCTTTCAATGAGCAGTTCTTC. This translates into CASTPSSFNEQFF.

The chain combines TRBV5-1 with TRBJ2-5; tentative D call: TRBD2 (6 bases). Germline CDR1 reads SGHRS; CDR2 reads YFSETQ. The germline V and J ends were trimmed by 4 bases and 5 bases, with 9 bases remaining between them. The CDR3 spans 12 residues. The CDR3 spells CASSPGGETQYF. The CDR3 DNA reads TGCGCCAGCAGCCCTGGGGGGGAGACCCAGTACTTC.

The genes are TRBV2 and TRBJ2-7; perhaps TRBD1 as D (6 bases). Germline CDR1 SNHLY, CDR2 FYNNEI. The CDR3 is made up of 12 amino acids. Trimming removed 8 bases at V and 3 bases at J, with 11 bases between. For the CDR3, the DNA is TGTGCCAGCCACCGAGGGGGCTACGAGCAGTACTTC. Translated: CASHRGGYEQYF.

The chain is built from TRBV9 and TRBJ1-2; 7 positions agree with TRBD1. The CDR3 loop spans 13 amino acids. The V segment lost 4 bases and the J segment 8 bases; nucleotides outside the gene matches: 8. Germline values: CDR1 SGDLS, CDR2 YYNGEE. Here the CDR3 reads CASSSDRVGGYTF. The CDR3 DNA sequence: TGTGCCAGCAGCTCCGACAGGGTAGGGGGCTACACCTTC. Combining the CDR3 with reference TRBV9 and TRBJ1-2 gives the whole variable domain DSGVTQTPKHLITATGQRVTLRCSPRSGDLSVYWYQQSLDQGLQFLIQYYNGEERAKGNILERFSAQQFPDLHSELNLSSLELGDSALYFCASSSDRVGGYTFGSGTRLTVV.

The chain couples TRBV20-1 to TRBJ1-5; 12 bases agree with TRBD1. This CDR3 is 16 amino acids long. The V and J ends lost 3 bases and 11 bases, in that order; junction bases with no gene match: 14. From germline, CDR1 is DFQATT and CDR2 SNEGSKA (reference sequence). In DNA form, the CDR3 reads TGCAGTGCTAGTATAGGGTTGGGGACAGGGGGCATTACCCAGCATTTT. The encoded protein is CSASIGLGTGGITQHF.

The chain uses TRBV7-9 and TRBJ2-2, with a weak D call TRBD2 (5 bases). Trimming removed 5 bases at V and 5 bases at J, with 9 bases between. Germline CDR1 is SEHNR and CDR2 is FQNEAQ (reference sequence). The CDR3 totals 13 residues. CDR3 in DNA: TGTGCCAGCAGCGGACTGCGGACCGGGGAGCTGTTTTTT. Translation gives CASSGLRTGELFF.

The genes are TRBV6-4 and TRBJ2-3; D may be TRBD1 (5 bases). Per germline, CDR1 MRHNA and CDR2 SNTAGT. This CDR3 comprises 14 residues. The germline V and J ends were trimmed by 2 bases and 6 bases, with 12 bases remaining between them. The CDR3 loop reads CASSDGRPGDTQYF. The CDR3 DNA reads as TGTGCCAGCAGTGACGGGCGGCCAGGGGATACGCAGTATTTT.

This chain joins TRBV6-6 and TRBJ1-1; D is ambiguous. V lost 5 bases to trimming and J lost 5 bases, with 18 bases between them. Germline V CDR1 and CDR2: MNHNY, SVGAGI (reference sequence). The CDR3 loop spans 15 amino acids. CDR3 in DNA: TGTGCCAGCAGTCAAATATCTTCCCGAGGGACTGAAGCTTTCTTT. Translation gives CASSQISSRGTEAFF.

The rearrangement joins TRBV1 to TRBJ1-4. TRBV1 is marked as a pseudogene. The CDR3 runs 15 residues. The CDR3 reads CTSSQDPSTNEKLFF. The CDR3 DNA is TGCACCAGCAGCCAAGATCCTTCAACTAATGAAAAACTGTTTTTT.

This chain joins TRBV7-2 and TRBJ2-3, with 12 nucleotides matching TRBD2. The J segment lost 4 bases and the V segment lost 3 bases, leaving 5 bases of the junction unmatched. Germline CDR1 is SGHTA and CDR2 is FQGNSA. The CDR3 length is 16 residues. CDR3 sequence reads: CASSFLAGGRADTQYF. CDR3 coding DNA: TGTGCCAGCAGCTTCCTAGCGGGGGGGCGTGCAGATACGCAGTATTTT.

The chain couples TRBV6-5 to TRBJ2-2; D ambiguous. The CDR3 runs to 12 residues. CDR1 MNHEY and CDR2 SVGAGI come from the germline V gene. The germline V and J ends were trimmed by 9 bases and 4 bases, with 9 bases remaining between them. Here the CDR3 DNA reads TGTGCCAGTTACTCCCTCACCGGGGAGCTGTTTTTT. Its translation is CASYSLTGELFF.

The rearrangement joins TRBV18 to TRBJ1-1; no definite D call. The V end lost 2 bases, the J end lost 2 bases, and 6 bases lay between the germline ends. In germline, CDR1 is KGHSH, CDR2 LQKENI. The CDR3 is made up of 13 amino acids. In DNA form, the CDR3 reads TGTGCCAGCTCACCAAGCCTCAACACTGAAGCTTTCTTT. This sequence encodes CASSPSLNTEAFF.

The V call is TRBV4-1, the J call TRBJ1-2; 11 positions match TRBD1. The J segment lost 6 bases and the V segment lost 4 bases, leaving 4 bases of the junction unmatched. The CDR3 runs 14 residues. Germline V gene data show CDR1 as MGHRA and CDR2 as YSYEKL. CDR3 region: CASSPGDRGNGYTF. As DNA, the CDR3 is TGCGCCAGCAGCCCAGGGGACAGGGGGAATGGCTACACCTTC.